The entry that follows covers one T cell receptor (beta chain) sequence. Antigen specificity is unknown. This sample is part of a study of graft-versus-host responses after intestinal transplantation. Whole-study context: Transplantation in recipients was multivisceral, liver-intestinal, or isolated intestinal. Study-level results: Early after transplant, HvG declines were associated with peak levels of circulating GvH clones. Investigators detected GvH clones in recipient marrow, with some emerging earlier in ileum or blood.

Looked up from germline, CDR1 is KGHSH and CDR2 is LQKENI. The CDR3 is 16 amino acids. After removal of 3 bases from V and 5 bases from J, the junction contained 8 bases not matched to a gene. The data were produced by immunoSEQ multiplex PCR, yet TCRdb's version contains in-frame clones alone and is incomplete. The sample shows about 100,000 clones, roughly 89% of them seen only once. The specimen comprised unstimulated CD4+ T cells sorted from spleen or lymph node cells, sampled before transplant. This clonotype was obtained from a human donor who was the organ donor for an intestinal transplant. V usage is TRBV18 and J usage is TRBJ1-1; 11 nucleotides align to TRBD1. The CDR3 is CASSPRTGGRSTEAFF. CDR3 nucleotides: TGTGCCAGCTCACCGCGGACAGGGGGCCGAAGTACTGAAGCTTTCTTT.